This T cell receptor (beta chain) was captured in a study of blood T cell repertoires in COVID-19. Study background: COVID-19 samples collected from the United States, Italy and Spain covered acute and convalescent phases.

Authors' processing steps: Amplifying reference gene primers gave estimates of nucleated cell counts. The method was immunoSEQ multiplex PCR; TCRdb's version includes in-frame clones alone and lacks a portion of them. Clone size and V and J calls were adopted from that table, with D and trimming inferred from the DNA. The sample lists about 14,000 clones; over 70% were seen once. Between the trimmed V and J ends, which lost 4 bases and 7 bases, there was a span of 14 bases. The length of the CDR3 is 13 residues. The germline V gene encodes CDR1 SGHTA and CDR2 FQGTGA. The V and J genes are TRBV7-3 and TRBJ2-7; D ambiguous. This receptor was identified in a human donor in a cohort sampled during active COVID-19. The sample comprised peripheral blood. Here the CDR3 reads CASSSGDLGEQYF. In nucleotides, the CDR3 is TGTGCCAGCAGCTCCGGTGACCTCGGGGAGCAGTACTTC.